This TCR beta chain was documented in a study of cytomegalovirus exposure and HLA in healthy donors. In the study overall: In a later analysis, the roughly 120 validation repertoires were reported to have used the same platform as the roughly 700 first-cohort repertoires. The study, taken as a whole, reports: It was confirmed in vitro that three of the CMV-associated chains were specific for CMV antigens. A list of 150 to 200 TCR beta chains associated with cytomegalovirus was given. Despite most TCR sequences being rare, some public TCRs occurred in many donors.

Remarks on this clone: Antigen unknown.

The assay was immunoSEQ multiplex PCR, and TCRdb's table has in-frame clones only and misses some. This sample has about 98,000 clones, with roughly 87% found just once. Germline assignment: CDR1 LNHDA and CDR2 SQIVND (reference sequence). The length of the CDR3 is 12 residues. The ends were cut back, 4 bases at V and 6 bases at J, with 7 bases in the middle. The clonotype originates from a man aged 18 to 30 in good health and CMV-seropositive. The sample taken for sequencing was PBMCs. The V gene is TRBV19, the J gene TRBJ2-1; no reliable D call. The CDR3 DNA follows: TGTGCCAGTAGTACCCTACTCAATGAGCAGTTCTTC. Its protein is CASSTLLNEQFF. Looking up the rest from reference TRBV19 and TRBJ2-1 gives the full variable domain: DGGITQSPKYLFRKEGQNVTLSCEQNLNHDAMYWYRQDPGQGLRLIYYSQIVNDFQKGDIAEGYSVSREKKESFPLTVTSAQKNPTAFYLCASSTLLNEQFFGPGTRLTVL.